These 4 T cell receptor beta chains were all obtained from the same sample, sequenced in a study of regulatory T cells in long-lasting Graves disease. Time point reported: newly diagnosed GD, antithyroid drugs for less than 3 months. PBMC RNA was the source of the TCR library. For TCR beta, libraries came from iRepertoire HTBI primers and Arm-PCR of CDR3 regions. Using its own MiXCR run on the multiplex PCR reads, TCRdb lists one record per CDR3 protein. The table lists about 540,000 distinct CDR3 sequences, roughly 13% of them singletons. These data are also associated with another study on T cells in Graves' hyperthyroidism and ophthalmopathy.

This sample comprised peripheral blood mononuclear cells (PBMCs), obtained at new diagnosis, from a patient treated with antithyroid drugs. Every receptor here comes from a man in his thirties or forties with Graves disease.

This clonotype came up many times. The chain recombines TRBV20-1 with TRBJ2-3; D remains ambiguous. V gave up 0 bases and J gave up 0 bases, with 7 bases separating them. CDR3 length equals 14 residues. From germline, CDR1 is DFQATT and CDR2 SNEGSKA (reference sequence). CDR3 DNA: TGCAGTGCTAGAGATCCTTGGAGCACAGATACGCAGTATTTT. Its translation: CSARDPWSTDTQYF.

Details on this clonotype: Compared with germline, one end of the junction differs, possibly owing to a read error. This chain connects TRBV15 to TRBJ1-3; D not certain. The CDR3 has 15 residues. Germline V CDR1 and CDR2: LNHNV, YYDKDF (reference sequence). The CDR3 DNA reads TGTGCCACCAGCAGAGATGTCGTCCCTGGAAACACCACATATTTT. This translates into CATSRDVVPGNTTYF.

This clonotype has a count of ten or more. The V and J genes are TRBV5-1 and TRBJ2-1, with TRBD2 matching 9 bases. V gave up 4 bases and J gave up 2 bases; unmatched junction bases: 4. The CDR3 loop spans 15 amino acids. Germline V lookup: CDR1 SGHRS, CDR2 YFSETQ. The CDR3 DNA is TGCGCCAGCAGCCCGGGACTAGCTACCTACAATGAGCAGTTCTTC. Encoded protein: CASSPGLATYNEQFF. The full variable domain, completed using reference TRBV5-1 and TRBJ2-1, is KAGVTQTPRYLIKTRGQQVTLSCSPISGHRSVSWYQQTPGQGLQFLFEYFSETQRNKGNFPGRFSGRQFSNSRSEMNVSTLELGDSALYLCASSPGLATYNEQFFGPGTRLTVL.

This clonotype came up many times. This chain connects TRBV7-8 to TRBJ2-1, with D possibly being TRBD1 or TRBD2 (5 bases each). Near its end, the DNA agrees better with TRBJ2-5, so the J call may be wrong. The CDR3 is 15 amino acids. Germline V gene sequence: CDR1 SGHVS, CDR2 FQNEAQ. The CDR3 bases are TGTGCCAGCAGCCCCCCCGGGACCCCAAAAGAGACCCAGTACTTC. It translates to CASSPPGTPKETQYF.